Presented here are 10 T cell receptor beta chains from one specimen sequenced in a study of blood T cell repertoires in COVID-19. The method was immunoSEQ multiplex PCR; TCRdb's version includes in-frame clones alone and lacks a portion of them. The table records approximately 79,000 clones, 65% to 85% of them present only once. Sequencing was carried out using peripheral blood. The receptor set was obtained from a man over 45 with COVID-19, enrolled during active disease.

The J gene is TRBJ2-3, the V gene TRBV18; a weak D match, TRBD2 (5 bases). This CDR3 has 13 amino acids. Deletions cut 2 bases from V and 5 bases from J, with 8 bases between. From germline, CDR1 is KGHSH and CDR2 LQKENI. The CDR3 bases are TGTGCCAGCTCACCAGGAGGTCTAGATACGCAGTATTTT. Its translation: CASSPGGLDTQYF.

This rearrangement joins TRBV5-1 to TRBJ2-3, with TRBD2 as a possible D gene (6 bases). CDR1 is SGHRS and CDR2 is YFSETQ in the germline V gene. V gave up 0 bases and J gave up 2 bases, with 13 bases separating them. CDR3 length: 16 residues. CDR3 amino acids: CASSLASGLNTDTQYF. For the CDR3, the DNA is TGCGCCAGCAGCTTGGCCTCCGGACTAAACACAGATACGCAGTATTTT. Full variable domain (missing parts from reference TRBV5-1 and TRBJ2-3): KAGVTQTPRYLIKTRGQQVTLSCSPISGHRSVSWYQQTPGQGLQFLFEYFSETQRNKGNFPGRFSGRQFSNSRSEMNVSTLELGDSALYLCASSLASGLNTDTQYFGPGTRLTVL.

V and J are TRBV10-3 and TRBJ2-7, with 7 positions matching TRBD1. This CDR3 is built from 18 residues. The junction had 19 bases not matched to a gene; V was cut back by 2 bases and J by 6 bases. The germline gives CDR1 ENHRY, CDR2 SYGVKD. CDR3 residues: CAISETSGTANPIREQYF. The CDR3 bases are TGTGCCATCAGTGAGACTTCCGGGACAGCAAACCCAATACGCGAGCAGTACTTC.

The rearrangement links TRBV9 to TRBJ2-7, with a tentative D call TRBD2 (5 bases). The CDR3 is 13 residues long. From germline, CDR1 is SGDLS and CDR2 YYNGEE. Trimming pared 4 bases from V and 8 bases from J, leaving 16 bases between. Written as DNA, the CDR3 is TGTGCCAGCAGCCCCCAAGGGATAGCGCAGCAGTACTTC. It specifies CASSPQGIAQQYF.

This clone was seen ten or more times. The chain joins TRBV6-5 to TRBJ2-7; the match to TRBD1 covers 9 bases. CDR1 and CDR2 (germline): MNHEY, SVGAGI. With 6 bases clipped from V and 1 base from J, the junction kept 7 bases outside the gene matches. There are 15 residues in the CDR3. CDR3 sequence reads: CASSKETGGSYEQYF. CDR3 in DNA: TGTGCCAGCAGCAAGGAGACAGGGGGTTCCTACGAGCAGTACTTC.

The chain couples TRBV6-5 to TRBJ2-1, with 15 bases fitting TRBD2. The CDR3 has 14 residues. Germline CDR1 is MNHEY and CDR2 is SVGAGI. The J segment lost 14 bases and the V segment lost 6 bases, leaving 8 bases of the junction unmatched. The DNA for the CDR3 is TGTGCCAGCAGGGCGGGACTAGCGGGAGGAAAGGAGTTCTTC. Residues: CASRAGLAGGKEFF.

The CDR3 is CASNTGNSPLHF. The CDR3, as DNA: TGTGCCAGCAACACAGGGAATTCACCCCTCCACTTT. The chain links TRBV27 to TRBJ1-6, with D perhaps matching TRBD1 (6 bases). Trimming left V 7 bases short and J 7 bases short, with 8 bases between. Germline assignment: CDR1 MNHEY and CDR2 SMNVEV (reference sequence). CDR3 length: 12 residues.

The genes are TRBV30 and TRBJ1-4, with 7 bases matching TRBD1. CDR1 GTSNPN and CDR2 SVGIG come from the germline V gene (reference sequence). The V and J ends lost 0 bases and 4 bases, in that order; junction bases with no gene match: 5. This CDR3 has 15 amino acids. The CDR3 bases are TGTGCCTGGAGTGTACTATCAGGGGGTAATGAAAAACTGTTTTTT. Residues: CAWSVLSGGNEKLFF.

J is TRBJ2-3 and V is TRBV10-1, with a possible D match to TRBD2 (5 bases). Per the germline V gene, CDR1 is WNHNN and CDR2 is SYGVQD (reference sequence). The CDR3 is 14 amino acids. The ends were cut back, 3 bases at V and 3 bases at J, with 10 bases in the middle. Here the CDR3 reads CASSDHEGTDTQYF. The DNA of the CDR3 is TGCGCCAGCAGTGACCACGAGGGTACAGATACGCAGTATTTT.

This clone was seen a few times. J is TRBJ2-1 and V is TRBV3-1 (or the pseudogene TRBV3-2); no clear D. V was clipped by 5 bases and J by 7 bases, with 15 bases between them. CDR1 and CDR2 from the germline V gene are LGHDT and YNNKEL (reference sequence). The CDR3 is 14 amino acids. Here the CDR3 reads CASSRDSQRNEQFF. The CDR3 coding sequence is TGTGCCAGCAGCAGAGACTCTCAGCGAAATGAGCAGTTCTTC.